This TCR beta chain was obtained from a study of CD8 T cells in Susac syndrome. General study results and limits: As the study acknowledged, the number of individuals in its TCR sequencing and HLA analysis was relatively small.

It was with random hexamers that 0.5 to 1 ug RNA was reverse transcribed. The immunoSEQ assay covered 54 Vbeta and 13 Jbeta segments for CDR3. One entry per CDR3 protein results from TCRdb running MiXCR on the immunoSEQ multiplex PCR reads. Found here are 160,000 or so distinct CDR3 sequences, roughly 95% of them singletons; the top ten hold roughly 0.16%. In the case of this clonotype: Its specificity is unknown.

Negative isolation yielded the CD8+ and CD4+ T cells, while FACS enriched the TEMRA cells. The receptor's source is a human donor with multiple sclerosis. Sequenced: CD8+ T cells from PBMCs.

CDR3: CASSWTGVGYEQYF. The CDR3 nucleotides are TGTGCCAGCTCATGGACGGGCGTCGGCTACGAGCAGTACTTC. The chain is built from TRBV18 and TRBJ2-7, with D hard to call. The V gene's germline CDR1 is KGHSH and CDR2 LQKENI. The length of the CDR3 is 14 residues. Trimming left V 5 bases short and J 3 bases short, with 14 bases between.